This T cell receptor (beta chain) was sequenced in a study of blood T cells in healthy people across ages. Germline V gene data show CDR1 as MGHDK and CDR2 as SYGVNS. Trimming cost V 3 bases and J 1 base, with 17 bases left between them. The CDR3 runs 17 residues. A remark on this clonotype: Its specificity is not known.

Then a second PCR, running roughly 6 to 11 cycles, was carried out with a sample-barcoded 5' primer and a J-beta primer mix. Each cDNA molecule was tagged by a template-switch adaptor with 12 random nucleotides. In TCRdb, the 5' RACE reads were re-called with MiXCR into one record per CDR3 protein. This table has about 1.4 million distinct CDR3 sequences, 55% to 75% appearing once. Notes on the study in general: The study regarded diversity estimates from one million T cells as underestimates. Among long-lived donors, naive CD4+ cells were more numerous and diversity higher than in aged donors.

The sample comprised blood. The sequence was obtained from a man younger than 30 in good health. The J gene is TRBJ2-3, the V gene TRBV25-1, with D perhaps matching TRBD1 (5 bases). The CDR3 DNA is TGTGCCAGCAGTGAGAAGCAGGGCTGGTACGGCACAGATACGCAGTATTTT. Residues: CASSEKQGWYGTDTQYF. Full variable domain (missing parts from reference TRBV25-1 and TRBJ2-3): EADIYQTPRYLVIGTGKKITLECSQTMGHDKMYWYQQDPGMELHLIHYSYGVNSTEKGDLSSESTVSRIRTEHFPLTLESARPSHTSQYLCASSEKQGWYGTDTQYFGPGTRLTVL.